This T cell receptor beta chain was observed in a study of T cell responses to AZD1222 COVID-19 vaccine. Comments on this clone: What it recognizes is unknown.

TCRdb's copy holds only in-frame clones and misses some; the assay was immunoSEQ multiplex PCR. The table shows under 140,000 clones, with roughly 89% occurring only once. Study-wide results and caveats: Nearly half of spike-specific TCRs reportedly go after variant regions that carry no mutations. Baseline serostatus was positive in only six AZD1222 recipients. Clonal diversity was possibly underestimated, and the donors were mostly white British, with more females. The span of vaccine-associated CD4 TCRs extended across spike, with dominance at 160-218 and 743-854.

The clonotype comes from an adult who received the AZD1222 COVID-19 vaccine. The sequences come from peripheral blood, collected 28 days after the second AZD1222 dose.

The CDR3 protein is CASSDSTNNEQFF. Written as DNA, the CDR3 is TGTGCCAGCAGTGACTCGACAAACAATGAGCAGTTCTTC. The V call is TRBV6-4, the J call TRBJ2-1; D gene uncertain. The V gene's germline CDR1 is MRHNA and CDR2 SNTAGT. This CDR3 contains 13 residues. The ends were cut back, 0 bases at V and 5 bases at J, with 5 bases in the middle.